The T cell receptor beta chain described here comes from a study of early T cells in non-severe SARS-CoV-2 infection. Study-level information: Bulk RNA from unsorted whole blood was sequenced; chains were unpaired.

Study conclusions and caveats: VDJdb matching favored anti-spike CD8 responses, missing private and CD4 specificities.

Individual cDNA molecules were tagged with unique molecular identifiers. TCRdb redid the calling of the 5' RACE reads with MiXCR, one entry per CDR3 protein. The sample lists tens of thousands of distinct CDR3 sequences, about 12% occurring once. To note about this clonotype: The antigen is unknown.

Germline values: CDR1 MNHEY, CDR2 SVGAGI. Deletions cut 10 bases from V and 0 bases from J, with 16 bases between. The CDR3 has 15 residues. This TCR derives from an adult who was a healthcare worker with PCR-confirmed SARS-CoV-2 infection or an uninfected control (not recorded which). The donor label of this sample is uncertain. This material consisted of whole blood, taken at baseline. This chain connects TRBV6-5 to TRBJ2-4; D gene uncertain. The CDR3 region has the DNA TGTGCCACAAAGGCCAGCCAAGTAGCCAAAAACATTCAGTACTTC. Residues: CATKASQVAKNIQYF.